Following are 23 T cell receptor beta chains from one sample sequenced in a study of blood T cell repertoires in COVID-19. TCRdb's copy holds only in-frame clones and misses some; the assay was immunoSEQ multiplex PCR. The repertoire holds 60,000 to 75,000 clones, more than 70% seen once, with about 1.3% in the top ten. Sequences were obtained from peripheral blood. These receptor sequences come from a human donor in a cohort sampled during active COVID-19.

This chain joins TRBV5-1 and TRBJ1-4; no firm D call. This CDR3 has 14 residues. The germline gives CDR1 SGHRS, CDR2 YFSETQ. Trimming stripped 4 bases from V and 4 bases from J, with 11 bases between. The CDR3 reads CASSVGGGNEKLFF. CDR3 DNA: TGCGCCAGCAGCGTAGGAGGAGGTAATGAAAAACTGTTTTTT.

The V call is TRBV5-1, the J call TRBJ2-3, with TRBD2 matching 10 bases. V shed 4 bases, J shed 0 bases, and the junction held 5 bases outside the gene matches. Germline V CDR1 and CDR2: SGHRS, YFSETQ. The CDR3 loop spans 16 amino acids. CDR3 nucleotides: TGCGCCAGCAGCGCCTCTAGCGGGAGTAGCACAGATACGCAGTATTTT. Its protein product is CASSASSGSSTDTQYF. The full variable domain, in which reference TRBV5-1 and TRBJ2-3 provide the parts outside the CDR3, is KAGVTQTPRYLIKTRGQQVTLSCSPISGHRSVSWYQQTPGQGLQFLFEYFSETQRNKGNFPGRFSGRQFSNSRSEMNVSTLELGDSALYLCASSASSGSSTDTQYFGPGTRLTVL.

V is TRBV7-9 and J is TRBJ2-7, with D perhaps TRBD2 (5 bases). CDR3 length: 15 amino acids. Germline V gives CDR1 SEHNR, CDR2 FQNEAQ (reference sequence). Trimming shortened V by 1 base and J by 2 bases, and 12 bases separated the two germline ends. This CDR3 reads CASSLDLVGAYEQYF. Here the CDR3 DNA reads TGTGCCAGCAGCTTAGATCTGGTCGGGGCCTACGAGCAGTACTTC.

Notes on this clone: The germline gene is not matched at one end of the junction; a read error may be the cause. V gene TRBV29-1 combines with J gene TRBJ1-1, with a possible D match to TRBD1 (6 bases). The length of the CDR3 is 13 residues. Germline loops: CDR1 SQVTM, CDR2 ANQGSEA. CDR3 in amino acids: CATSGGQNTEAFF. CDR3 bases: TGTGCCACTTCGGGGGGGCAGAACACTGAAGCTTTCTTT. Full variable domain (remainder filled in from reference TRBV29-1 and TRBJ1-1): SAVISQKPSRDICQRGTSLTIQCQVDSQVTMMFWYRQQPGQSLTLIATANQGSEATYESGFVIDKFPISRPNLTFSTLTVSNMSPEDSSIYLCATSGGQNTEAFFGQGTRLTVV.

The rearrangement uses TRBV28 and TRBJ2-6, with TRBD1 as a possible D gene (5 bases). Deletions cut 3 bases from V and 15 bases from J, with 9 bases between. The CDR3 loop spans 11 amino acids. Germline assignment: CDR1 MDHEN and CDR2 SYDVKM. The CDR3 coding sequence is TGTGCCAGCAGTTTGAAGGGGTCCCTGACTTTC. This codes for CASSLKGSLTF.

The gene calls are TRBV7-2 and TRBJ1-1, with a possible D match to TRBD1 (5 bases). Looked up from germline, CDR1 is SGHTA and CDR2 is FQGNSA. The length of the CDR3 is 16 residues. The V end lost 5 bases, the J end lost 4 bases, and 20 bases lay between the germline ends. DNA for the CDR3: TGTGCCAGCAGCCAACTGGGGACTACTAGCGGCACTGAAGCTTTCTTT. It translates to CASSQLGTTSGTEAFF.

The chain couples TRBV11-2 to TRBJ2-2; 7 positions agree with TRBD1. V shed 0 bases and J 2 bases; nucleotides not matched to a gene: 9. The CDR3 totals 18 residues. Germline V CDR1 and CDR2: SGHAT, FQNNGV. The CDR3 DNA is TGTGCCAGCAGCTTAGATCCGAGGGGGCGGCGTAACACCGGGGAGCTGTTTTTT. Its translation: CASSLDPRGRRNTGELFF. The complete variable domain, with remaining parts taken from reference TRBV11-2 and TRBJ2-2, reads EAGVAQSPRYKIIEKRQSVAFWCNPISGHATLYWYQQILGQGPKLLIQFQNNGVVDDSQLPKDRFSAERLKGVDSTLKIQPAKLEDSAVYLCASSLDPRGRRNTGELFFGEGSRLTVL.

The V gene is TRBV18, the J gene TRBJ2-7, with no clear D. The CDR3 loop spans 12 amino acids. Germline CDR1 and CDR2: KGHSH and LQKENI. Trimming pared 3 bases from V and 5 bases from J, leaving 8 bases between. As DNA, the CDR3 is TGTGCCAGCTCACCCCAGGCGCACGAGCAGTACTTC. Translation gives CASSPQAHEQYF.

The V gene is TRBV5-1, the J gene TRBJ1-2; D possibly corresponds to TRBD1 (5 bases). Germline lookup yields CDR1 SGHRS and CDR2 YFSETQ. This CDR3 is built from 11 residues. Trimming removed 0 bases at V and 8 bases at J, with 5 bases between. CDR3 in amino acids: CASSLGQGYTF. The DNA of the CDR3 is TGCGCCAGCAGCTTGGGACAGGGCTACACCTTC.

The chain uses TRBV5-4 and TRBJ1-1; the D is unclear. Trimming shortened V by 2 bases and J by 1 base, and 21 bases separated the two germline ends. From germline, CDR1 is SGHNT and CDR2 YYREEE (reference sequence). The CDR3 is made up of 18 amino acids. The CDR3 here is CASSLGQAVYRSNTEAFF. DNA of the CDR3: TGTGCCAGCAGCTTAGGGCAAGCGGTGTACAGATCGAACACTGAAGCTTTCTTT.

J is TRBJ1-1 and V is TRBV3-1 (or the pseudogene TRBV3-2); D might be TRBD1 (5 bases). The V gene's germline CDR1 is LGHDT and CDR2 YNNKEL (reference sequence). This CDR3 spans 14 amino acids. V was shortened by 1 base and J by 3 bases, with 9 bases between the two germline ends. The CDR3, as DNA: TGTGCCAGCAGCCAAGGATGGGGGGACACTGAAGCTTTCTTT. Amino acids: CASSQGWGDTEAFF.

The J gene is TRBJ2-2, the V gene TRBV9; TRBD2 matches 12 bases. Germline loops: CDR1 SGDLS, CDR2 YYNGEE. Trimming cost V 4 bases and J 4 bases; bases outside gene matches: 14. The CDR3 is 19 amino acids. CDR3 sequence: CASSSPPASGRASTGELFF. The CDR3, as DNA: TGTGCCAGCAGCTCCCCCCCGGCTAGCGGGAGGGCCAGCACCGGGGAGCTGTTTTTT.

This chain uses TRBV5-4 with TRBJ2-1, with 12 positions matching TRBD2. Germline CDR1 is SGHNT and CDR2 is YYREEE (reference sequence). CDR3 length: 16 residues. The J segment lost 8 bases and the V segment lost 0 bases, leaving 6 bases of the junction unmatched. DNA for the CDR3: TGTGCCAGCAGCTTGGGGCTAGCGGGAGGGCCAGATGAGCAGTTCTTC. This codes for CASSLGLAGGPDEQFF.

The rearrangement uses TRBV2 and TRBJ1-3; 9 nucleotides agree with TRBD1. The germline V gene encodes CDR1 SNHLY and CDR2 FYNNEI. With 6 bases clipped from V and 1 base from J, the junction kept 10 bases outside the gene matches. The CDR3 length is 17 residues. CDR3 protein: CASRPGTGTLSGNTIYF. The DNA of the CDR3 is TGTGCCAGCAGGCCCGGGACAGGGACTTTATCTGGAAACACCATATATTTT.

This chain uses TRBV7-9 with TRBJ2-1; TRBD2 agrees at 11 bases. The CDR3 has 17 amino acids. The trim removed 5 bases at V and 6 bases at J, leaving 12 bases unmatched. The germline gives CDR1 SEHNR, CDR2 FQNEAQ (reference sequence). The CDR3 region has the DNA TGTGCCAGCAGCATCTACCCCGGGACTAGCGGCCCCAATGAGCAGTTCTTC. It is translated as CASSIYPGTSGPNEQFF.

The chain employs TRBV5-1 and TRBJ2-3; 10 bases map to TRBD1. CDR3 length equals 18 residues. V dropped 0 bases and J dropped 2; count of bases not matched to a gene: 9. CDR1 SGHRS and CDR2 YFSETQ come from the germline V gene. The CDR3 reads CASSLVGTGVPPTDTQYF. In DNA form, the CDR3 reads TGCGCCAGCAGCTTGGTCGGGACAGGGGTTCCCCCCACAGATACGCAGTATTTT.

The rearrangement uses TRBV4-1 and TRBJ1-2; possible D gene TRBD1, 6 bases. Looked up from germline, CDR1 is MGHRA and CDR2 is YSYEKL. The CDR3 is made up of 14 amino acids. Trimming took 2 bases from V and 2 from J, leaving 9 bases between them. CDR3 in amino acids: CASSQPGANYGYTF. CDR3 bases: TGCGCCAGCAGCCAACCAGGGGCCAACTATGGCTACACCTTC.

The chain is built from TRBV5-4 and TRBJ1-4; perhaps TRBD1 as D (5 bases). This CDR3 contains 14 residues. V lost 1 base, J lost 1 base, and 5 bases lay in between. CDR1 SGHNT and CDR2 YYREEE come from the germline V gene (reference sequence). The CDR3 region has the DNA TGTGCCAGCAGCTTGCAGGGAACTAATGAAAAACTGTTTTTT. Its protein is CASSLQGTNEKLFF.

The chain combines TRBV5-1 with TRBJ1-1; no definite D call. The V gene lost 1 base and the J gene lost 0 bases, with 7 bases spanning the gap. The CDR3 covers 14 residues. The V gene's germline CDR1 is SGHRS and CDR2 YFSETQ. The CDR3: CASSLTAMNTEAFF. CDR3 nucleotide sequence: TGCGCCAGCAGCTTGACAGCCATGAACACTGAAGCTTTCTTT.

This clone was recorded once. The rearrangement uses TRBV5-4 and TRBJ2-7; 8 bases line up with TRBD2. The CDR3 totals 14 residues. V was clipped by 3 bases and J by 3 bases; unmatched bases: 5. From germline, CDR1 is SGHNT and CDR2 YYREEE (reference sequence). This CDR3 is CASSSGTSFYEQYV. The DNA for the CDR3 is TGTGCCAGCAGCTCGGGGACTAGTTTCTACGAGCAGTACGTC.

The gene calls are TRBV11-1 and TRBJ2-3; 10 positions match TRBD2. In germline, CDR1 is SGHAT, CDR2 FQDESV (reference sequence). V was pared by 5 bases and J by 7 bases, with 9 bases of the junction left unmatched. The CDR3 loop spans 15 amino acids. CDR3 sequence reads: CASSRLAGAGNTQYF. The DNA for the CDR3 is TGTGCCAGCAGCCGCCTAGCGGGGGCCGGGAATACGCAGTATTTT.

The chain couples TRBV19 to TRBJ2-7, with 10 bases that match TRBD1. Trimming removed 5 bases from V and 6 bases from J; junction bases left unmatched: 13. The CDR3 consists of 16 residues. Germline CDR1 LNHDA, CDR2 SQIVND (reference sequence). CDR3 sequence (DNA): TGTGCCAGTAGTGCCAGACAGGGGGCAGATGCGGGCGAGCAGTACTTC. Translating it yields CASSARQGADAGEQYF.

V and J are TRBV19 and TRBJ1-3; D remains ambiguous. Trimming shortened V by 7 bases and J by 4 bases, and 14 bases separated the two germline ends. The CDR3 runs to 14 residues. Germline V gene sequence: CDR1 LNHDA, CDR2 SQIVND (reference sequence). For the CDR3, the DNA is TGTGCCAGTACAGACTGGCAAGGCGGAAACACCATATATTTT. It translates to CASTDWQGGNTIYF.